The 5 T cell receptor beta chains below come from one sample, sequenced in a study of T cells in Graves' hyperthyroidism and ophthalmopathy. Amplified TCR beta CDR3 regions came from RNA transcripts. First-round RT-PCR of the TCR CDR3 relied on the HTBI primer set. TCRdb re-analysed the multiplex PCR reads in MiXCR, keeping a single row per CDR3 protein. Among 200,000 to 250,000 distinct CDR3 sequences listed, roughly 15% were seen once. The source material was blood. These receptors all stem from a woman aged 18 to 35 with Graves' ophthalmopathy.

In its sample, this clonotype was seen many times. The chain recombines TRBV12-3 or TRBV12-4 with TRBJ1-1, with no clear D. The CDR3 extends over 15 amino acids. Trimming shortened V by 1 base and J by 4 bases, and 13 bases separated the two germline ends. The CDR3: CASSLGPTVGTEAFF. The CDR3, as DNA: TGTGCCAGCAGTTTAGGGCCCACTGTTGGCACTGAAGCTTTCTTT.

This clonotype was observed at least ten times. The rearrangement joins TRBV6-2 or TRBV6-3 to TRBJ2-3; possible D gene TRBD2, 7 bases. CDR1 MNHEY and CDR2 SVGEGT come from the germline V gene. V was clipped by 9 bases and J by 5 bases, with 18 bases between them. CDR3 length equals 14 residues. The CDR3 reads CASRGGGRGDTQYF. The CDR3 DNA reads TGTGCCAGTCGCGGGGGCGGGAGAGGAGATACGCAGTATTTT.

There are many counts of this clonotype. This chain uses TRBV7-9 with TRBJ2-3; possible D gene TRBD2, 6 bases. Per germline, CDR1 SEHNR and CDR2 FQNEAQ (reference sequence). The ends were cut back, 4 bases at V and 1 base at J, with 9 bases in the middle. The CDR3 contains 14 residues. The CDR3 reads CASSYTGGTDTQYF. The DNA for the CDR3 is TGTGCCAGCAGCTATACGGGGGGCACAGATACGCAGTATTTT. Full variable domain (outside the CDR3, taken from reference TRBV7-9 and TRBJ2-3): DTGVSQNPRHKITKRGQNVTFRCDPISEHNRLYWYRQTLGQGPEFLTYFQNEAQLEKSRLLSDRFSAERPKGSFSTLEIQRTEQGDSAMYLCASSYTGGTDTQYFGPGTRLTVL.

In its sample, this clonotype was seen many times. The J gene is TRBJ2-5, the V gene TRBV10-3; no definite D call. The CDR3 covers 12 residues. Germline V CDR1 and CDR2: ENHRY, SYGVKD. Trimming left V 4 bases short and J 3 bases short, with 6 bases between. CDR3 coding DNA: TGTGCCATCAGTGCTAGTGAAGAGACCCAGTACTTC. This sequence encodes CAISASEETQYF.

This clonotype occurred many times. The J gene is TRBJ1-1, the V gene TRBV12-5; no reliable D call. CDR1 LGHNT and CDR2 FRNRAP come from the germline V gene. V shed 0 bases and J shed 5 bases, with 16 bases lying between them. The length of the CDR3 is 16 residues. CDR3 residues: CASGLVTGKRTTEAFF. The CDR3 DNA follows: TGTGCTAGTGGTTTGGTAACTGGAAAAAGAACAACTGAAGCTTTCTTT.